The rows below give T cell receptor beta chains drawn from one sample of a study of cytomegalovirus exposure and HLA in healthy donors. Some clones are missing from TCRdb's copy, which holds only in-frame ones; the method was immunoSEQ multiplex PCR. Reported are about 120,000 clones; the ten largest clones contain 6.8%. Material for sequencing was PBMCs. The receptor set was obtained from a man between 40 and 49 years old in good health and CMV-seropositive. CDR3s leave out the opening cysteine and the closing phenylalanine or tryptophan. A D gene is named only where the DNA matches it firmly.

V gene	D gene	J gene	CDR3 protein
TRBV10-2	.	.	ASSETYEQY
TRBV30	.	TRBJ1-6	AWSYPSSYNSPLH
TRBV10-2	TRBD2	TRBJ2-3	ASTIAGGGTDTQY
TRBV6-5	.	TRBJ2-7	ASSFNRELTYEQY
TRBV28	.	TRBJ1-1	ASSLVGQGAAF
TRBV9	TRBD1	TRBJ2-2	ASSSTGEAGELF
TRBV2	.	TRBJ2-1	ASSVRRVDNEQF
TRBV19	.	TRBJ1-5	ASSPSRDTYQPQH
TRBV4-2	TRBD1	TRBJ2-5	ASSPTGGQETQY
TRBV4-2	.	TRBJ2-2	ASSQEDVGANTGELF
TRBV18	.	TRBJ1-5	ASSRSRPGGDSNQPQH
TRBV5-1	TRBD2	TRBJ2-7	ASSLDSGLATTEQY
TRBV28	.	TRBJ2-7	ASSFTGLAYEQY
TRBV6-1	TRBD1	TRBJ2-7	ASSFLGTDSYEQY
TRBV7-9	.	TRBJ1-4	ASSWTVQGGEKLF
TRBV7-2	TRBD2	TRBJ2-7	ASSLGGGRTYEQY
TRBV6-1	.	TRBJ2-7	ASSEAEGSSDEQY
TRBV11-2	.	TRBJ2-7	ASSSRGLGEQY